This record concerns one T cell receptor (beta chain) sequence. Its matching antigen is unknown. The sample belongs to a study of T-cell memory formation after mild COVID-19. Study-level results: CD4/CD8 balance held among clones contracting day 15 to 85, and later expanders leaned CD4+.

V dropped 7 bases and J dropped 6; count of bases not matched to a gene: 14. The CDR3 has 16 amino acids. TCRdb re-called the 5' RACE reads through MiXCR, storing one row per CDR3 protein. The table lists around 150,000 distinct CDR3 sequences, 14% of them singletons. The receptor was derived from an adult woman who had mild COVID-19 (a few samples of this study predate the infection). Cell type and time point are not known. The genes are TRBV12-3 or TRBV12-4 and TRBJ2-2, with TRBD1 identical over 7 bases. Material: PBMCs or a T cell subset sorted from them (not recorded which). In DNA, the CDR3 is TGTGCCAGCACCGCAAACGACAGGGATACAGCCGGGGAGCTGTTTTTT. This codes for CASTANDRDTAGELFF.